The next 2 T cell receptor beta chains were all read from a single sample in a study of T cells in Graves' hyperthyroidism and ophthalmopathy. It was RNA transcripts that yielded the amplified TCR beta CDR3 regions. An initial round of RT-PCR targeting the TCR CDR3 relied on the HTBI primer set. TCRdb re-called the multiplex PCR reads through MiXCR, storing one row per CDR3 protein. The sample yields approximately 630,000 distinct CDR3 sequences, roughly 15% seen once. Input material: blood. The receptors derive from a woman aged 25 to 45 with Graves' hyperthyroidism.

The J gene is TRBJ1-2, the V gene TRBV19; a weak D match, TRBD1 (5 bases). The CDR3 has 14 residues. CDR1 and CDR2 (germline): LNHDA, SQIVND (reference sequence). V was shortened by 0 bases and J by 3 bases, with 8 bases between the two germline ends. CDR3 sequence: CASSIDDSYYGYTF. CDR3 nucleotides: TGTGCCAGTAGTATAGACGACAGCTACTATGGCTACACCTTC.

This clonotype was seen at least ten times. The genes are TRBV28 and TRBJ2-1, with D perhaps TRBD2 (6 bases). In germline, CDR1 is MDHEN, CDR2 SYDVKM. The CDR3 loop spans 13 amino acids. Trimming took off 8 bases at V and 10 bases at J, with 18 bases between the two ends. The CDR3 reads CASLAGASEEQFF. CDR3 nucleotide sequence: TGTGCCAGCCTTGCCGGGGCTAGCGAGGAGCAGTTCTTC.